This T cell receptor (beta chain) was documented in a study of Graves' ophthalmopathy and Graves' hyperthyroidism. As the template, RNA transcripts were used to amplify TCR beta CDR3 regions. A first-round RT-PCR used HTBI primers, followed by a second-round multiplex PCR. TCRdb analysed the multiplex PCR reads with MiXCR anew, one entry per CDR3 protein. Of hundreds of thousands of distinct CDR3 sequences in the sample, 45% are singletons; the top ten hold more than 45%. Establishment of the diagnosis relied upon clinical symptoms, serum thyroxine, TRAb, thyroid ultrasound and orbital computed tomography. Germline trimming cut 4 bases from V and 4 bases from J; bases unmatched to any gene: 12. CDR1 and CDR2 (germline): DFQATT, SNEGSKA (reference sequence). The CDR3 has 15 amino acids.

Material: peripheral blood. The origin of this receptor is an adult man with Graves' ophthalmopathy. The genes are TRBV20-1 and TRBJ2-7, with 8 bases fitting TRBD2. The CDR3 bases are TGCAGTGCTACGAGCACGCTAGCGGGTTCTTACGAGCAGTACTTC. Translating gives CSATSTLAGSYEQYF.